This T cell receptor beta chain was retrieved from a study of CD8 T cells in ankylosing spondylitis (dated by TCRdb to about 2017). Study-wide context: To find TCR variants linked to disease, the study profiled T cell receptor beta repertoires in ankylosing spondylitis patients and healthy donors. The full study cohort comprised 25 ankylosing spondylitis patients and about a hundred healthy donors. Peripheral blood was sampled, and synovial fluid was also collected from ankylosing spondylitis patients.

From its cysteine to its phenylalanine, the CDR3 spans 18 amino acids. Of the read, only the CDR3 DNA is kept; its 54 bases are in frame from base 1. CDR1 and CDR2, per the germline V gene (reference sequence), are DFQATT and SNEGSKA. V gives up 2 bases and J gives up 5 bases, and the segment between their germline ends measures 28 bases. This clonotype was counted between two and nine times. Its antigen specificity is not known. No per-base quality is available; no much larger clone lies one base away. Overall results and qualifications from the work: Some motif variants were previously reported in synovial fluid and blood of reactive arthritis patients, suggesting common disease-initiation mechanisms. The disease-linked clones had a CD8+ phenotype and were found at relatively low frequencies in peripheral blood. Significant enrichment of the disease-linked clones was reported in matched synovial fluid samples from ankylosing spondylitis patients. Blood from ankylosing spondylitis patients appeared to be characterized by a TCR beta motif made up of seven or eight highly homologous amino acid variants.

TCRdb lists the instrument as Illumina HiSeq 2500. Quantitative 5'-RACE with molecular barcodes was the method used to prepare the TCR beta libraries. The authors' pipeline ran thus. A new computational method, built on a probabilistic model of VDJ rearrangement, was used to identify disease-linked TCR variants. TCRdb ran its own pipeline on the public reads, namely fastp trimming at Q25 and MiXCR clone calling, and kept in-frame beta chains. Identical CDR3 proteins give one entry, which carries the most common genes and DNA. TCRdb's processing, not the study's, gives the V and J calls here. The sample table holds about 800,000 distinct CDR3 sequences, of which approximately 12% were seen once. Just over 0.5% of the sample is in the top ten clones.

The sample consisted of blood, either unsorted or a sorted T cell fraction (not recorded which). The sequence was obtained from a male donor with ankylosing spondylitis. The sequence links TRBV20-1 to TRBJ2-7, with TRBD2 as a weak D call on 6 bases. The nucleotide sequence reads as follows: TGCAGTGCTAGACTCCGCTATGCGGGGACCCTTGGAGCCCACGAGCAGTACTTC. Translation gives CSARLRYAGTLGAHEQYF.